This T cell receptor (beta chain) comes out of a study of T cell responses to AZD1222 COVID-19 vaccine. Study background: Pooled in the analysis were second doses at about 4 or about 12 weeks. The study's findings and limits: Two AZD1222 administrations were followed by greater Spike-specific TCR breadth and depth. Possibly, clonal diversity was underestimated; donors were largely white British and included more females. The study found vaccine-associated CD4 TCRs spanning spike, dominant at 160-218 and 743-854.

As concerns this clone: No antigen is known for it.

There are 13 residues in the CDR3. V was clipped by 2 bases and J by 2 bases, with 6 bases between them. Sequencing was performed with immunoSEQ multiplex PCR; in TCRdb, only in-frame clones are kept and a portion is missing. This sample has about 160,000 clones, with roughly 90% found just once. The specimen was peripheral blood, collected on day 0 of AZD1222 vaccination. The source of this sequence is an adult in good health. The V call is TRBV12-3 or TRBV12-4, the J call TRBJ1-2; D is unclear. CDR3 DNA: TGTGCCAGCAGTTTACCAGAGAACTATGGCTACACCTTC. Translating gives CASSLPENYGYTF.